Sequencing of this TCR beta chain was carried out in a study of shared clonotypes between healthy human individuals (TCRdb year 2020). Some background on the complete study: A couple of women and a few men aged 18 to 49 years were included in the cohort. To increase sequencing depth and limit assay-specific biases, TCR repertoire library preparation and sequencing were carried out by different laboratories using diverse techniques. For each donor, CD4 naive and CD4 memory were each given three plates, CD8 naive was given two plates, and CD8 memory was given one plate. Per donor, leukapheresis produced somewhere between about 0.94 and 9 billion PBMCs. To estimate repertoire size and how much clonotypes are shared between individuals, the study performed deep sequencing of blood TCR repertoires from five healthy adults. The investigation overall reported the following: Based on pairwise subsampling, the degree of clonotype sharing among donors was expected to be affected by sequencing depth. Sharing across a few donors was observed for around 5% of naive CD4, over 3% of naive CD8, 2% to 2.5% of memory CD4, and roughly 0.43% of memory CD8 clonotypes. Larger estimated clonotype richness was generally found for naive subsets than for memory subsets. Compared with non-shared clonotypes, clonotypes shared by all four sorted-subset donors had higher generation probabilities. The genetic and exposure-history diversity represented was limited by the small number of donors. Sampling was restricted to blood, and TCR repertoires in tissues likely differ from the TCR repertoires found in blood. Incomplete sequencing was indicated by rarefaction of sorted-subset datasets, despite the large sequencing depth.

The CDR3 numbers 17 residues from cysteine through phenylalanine. Only CDR3 DNA is held: 51 bases, read in frame from base 1. V lost 1 base and J lost 3 bases; the stretch between them is 16 bases long. From a lookup of the germline V gene (reference sequence), CDR1 and CDR2 are SEHNR and FQNEAQ. Donors were healthy HIV-negative adults with no recently reported acute infections or vaccinations. Only Caucasian adults living in Nashville, Tennessee, USA were represented among the donors. CD4+ T cells were enriched through magnetic negative selection, after which naive cells were positively selected on CD45RA and the remaining negative fraction served as the memory subset. After blood collection by leukapheresis, PBMCs were isolated using Ficoll-Histopaque density gradient centrifugation and then cryopreserved in the vapor phase of liquid nitrogen. Analytical flow cytometry was used to check the purity and quantity of every magnetically sorted T cell population. Each sorted fraction had its genomic DNA isolated and then quantified by UV absorbance on a Nanodrop 2000c.

Using the deep immunoSEQ assay, TCR CDR3 regions were amplified from genomic DNA by multiplex PCR. Genomic DNA extracted from each cell subset was distributed evenly over all wells of several immunoSEQ 96-well plates, and each plate served as one replicate. For sorted subsets, around 200 ng genomic DNA, equal to 30,000 or so T cell genomes, was loaded into each replicate PCR. The purified libraries were quantified using a Qubit 3.0 fluorometer, sized with a Bioanalyzer 2100, and then quantified again using the KAPA Library Quantification kit. A separate single-read 150-cycle Illumina NextSeq 550 flow cell was used to sequence each immunoSEQ 96-well plate. On the study's bioinformatics: Because the immunoSEQ output included only junctional sequences and no quality scores, the filtering could not be the same as the filtering used for full-length reads. To assign V/J genes and CDR3, sequences were annotated against IMGT germline references using PyIR, a Python wrapper for IgBLAST v1.9. Reads with weak V/J assignments (E-value above 1e-6), missing CDR3, stop codons, out-of-frame junctions, or ambiguous translated residues were removed. V3J clonotypes were defined as sequences sharing an identical inferred V gene, J gene, and CDR3 amino acid sequence. Percentage overlap between repertoires was computed as shared unique clonotypes divided by the size of the smaller repertoire. Repertoire richness was assessed with RTK rarefaction, the Chao1 estimator, and Recon v2.1 estimates of unobserved clonotypes. Generation probabilities were computed with OLGA for all TCRbeta clonotypes obtained by the gDNA method from several donors. TCRdb stores this immuneACCESS table with in-frame sequences only. Part of the clones is absent; in the studies checked, under half of the shortfall reflects unresolved V genes, and no reason is known for the rest. V and J calls and clone size follow that table, whereas D and trimming were derived from the DNA. In all, the sample holds more than 1.2 million clones, and just under 99% of those were seen once. Of the sample, over 0.3% is held by the ten largest clones.

Notes on this clone: What this receptor recognizes is not known. Within one base of it there is no much larger clone, and no base qualities were kept.

Material: naive CD4+ T cells sorted from blood. Explained via the paper, the cell subset or site label denotes: CD45RA+ positively selected. The receptor's source is a man aged 25-45 years in good health. The chain couples TRBV7-9 to TRBJ2-1, and possibly TRBD2, on 6 matching bases. The CDR3 has the sequence CASSLGALAHLYNEQFF. The DNA is as follows: TGTGCCAGCAGCTTAGGGGCACTAGCTCACCTCTACAATGAGCAGTTCTTC.